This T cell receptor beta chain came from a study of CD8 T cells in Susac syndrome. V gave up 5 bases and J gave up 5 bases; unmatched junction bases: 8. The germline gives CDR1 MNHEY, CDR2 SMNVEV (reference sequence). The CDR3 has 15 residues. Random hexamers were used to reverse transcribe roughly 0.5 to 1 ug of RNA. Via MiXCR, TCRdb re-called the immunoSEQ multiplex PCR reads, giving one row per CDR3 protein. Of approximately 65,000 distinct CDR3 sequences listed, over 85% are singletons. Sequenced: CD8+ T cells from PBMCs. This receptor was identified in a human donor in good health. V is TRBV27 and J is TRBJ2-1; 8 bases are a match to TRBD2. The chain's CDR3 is CASSAGTRGHNEQFF. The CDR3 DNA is TGTGCCAGCAGTGCAGGGACTAGAGGGCACAATGAGCAGTTCTTC.